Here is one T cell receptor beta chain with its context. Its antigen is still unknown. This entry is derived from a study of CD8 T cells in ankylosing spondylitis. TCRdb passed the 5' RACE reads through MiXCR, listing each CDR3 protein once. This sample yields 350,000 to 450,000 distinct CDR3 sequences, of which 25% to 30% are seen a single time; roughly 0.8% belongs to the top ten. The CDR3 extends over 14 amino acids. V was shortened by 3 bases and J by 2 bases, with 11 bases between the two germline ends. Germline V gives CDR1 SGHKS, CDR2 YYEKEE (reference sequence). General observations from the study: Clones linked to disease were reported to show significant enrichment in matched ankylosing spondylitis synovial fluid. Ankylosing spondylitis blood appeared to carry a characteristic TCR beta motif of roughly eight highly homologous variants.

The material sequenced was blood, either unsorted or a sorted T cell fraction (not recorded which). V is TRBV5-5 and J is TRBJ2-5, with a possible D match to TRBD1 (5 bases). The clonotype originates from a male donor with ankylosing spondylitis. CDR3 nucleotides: TGTGCCAGCAGCTATAGGACACCGCAAGAGACCCAGTACTTC. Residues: CASSYRTPQETQYF.